This T cell receptor beta chain was obtained from a study of blood T cells in healthy people across ages. CDR1 SGHTA and CDR2 FQGNSA come from the germline V gene. With 5 bases removed from V and 3 bases from J, the gap between germline ends came to 15 bases. The CDR3 extends over 15 amino acids. A J-beta primer mix and a sample-barcoded 5' primer were used in a second PCR of roughly 6 to 12 cycles. Every cDNA molecule carried a tag from a template-switch adaptor bearing 12 random nucleotides. TCRdb passed the 5' RACE reads through MiXCR, listing each CDR3 protein once. In the table there are about 560,000 distinct CDR3 sequences, roughly a quarter of which are singletons. The table lists this clonotype with a few counts. These data were likewise used in another study, on T cells of mothers and their children. As that study records: Mothers yielded over 9.5 million CDR3 reads, children about 3 million each.

The chain uses TRBV7-2 and TRBJ2-3; TRBD1 is a possible D gene (6 bases). Sequenced: blood. This clonotype originated in a boy younger than 10 in good health. The CDR3 protein is CASSANRVVTDTQYF. The CDR3 DNA sequence: TGTGCCAGCAGCGCCAACAGGGTGGTTACAGATACGCAGTATTTT.